This T cell receptor beta chain emerged from a study of cytomegalovirus exposure and HLA in healthy donors (dated by TCRdb to the late 2010s). For context, the study as a whole: According to an earlier analysis of a few hundred of the donors, about 179 million T cells yielded 90 million to 130 million unique TCR beta sequences and more than 250 Gb of sequence data. Of the roughly 400 genotyped donors, more than 75% were placed in the genetic ancestry cluster associated with self-reported Caucasian donors. Four to six DR-DQ haplotypes were handled as single units for association and clustering, since linkage in the cohort was strong. Donor age, sex, ethnicity and CMV serostatus were compiled alongside the repertoire data. Typing coverage varied by locus: about 629-640 donors for A, B, C, DRB1 and DQB1; about 520 for DQA1; some 610 for DPA1; approximately 450 for DPB1. Rather than drawing on any new phenotypic data, the later analysis identified candidate immune exposures from TCR beta sequences and the way those sequences occurred across donors. In addition to the first cohort of roughly 670 subjects, a separate validation cohort of 120 different subjects was used. Class I and class II HLA loci were covered by the typing at four-digit resolution. In a later analysis, previously published TCR beta repertoires from roughly 710 donors were re-analyzed and high-resolution HLA genotyping was added so that TCR occurrence patterns could be studied. To predict cytomegalovirus infection status, the study brought together high-throughput TCR immunosequencing, statistical association of individual TCRs with disease status, and machine learning. The T cell repertoires of several hundred subjects were profiled by immunosequencing and related to cytomegalovirus serostatus. Among 398 genotyped donors of the cohort, an average of roughly 230,000 unique TCR beta nucleotide sequences was sequenced per donor, of which about 18% were non-productive. In an earlier analysis of around 540 of the donors, high-throughput TCR beta sequencing was used to judge whether each TCR beta V gene segment behaved as functional or pseudogenic. The study was designed to test whether signatures of past pathogen exposure could be identified by cataloging public T cell receptors. Every repertoire in the discovery cohort had been generated on one and the same sequencing platform. Genome-wide SNP genotypes for about 60% of the roughly 670 donors were used in a later genetic analysis, which treated that subset as a discovery cohort. About 280 gigabases of sequencing data and roughly 80 million unique TCR sequences made up an early release that covered several hundred HLA-typed donors.

The cohort consisted of 600 to 750 healthy bone marrow donors. All cohort members were sampled while nominally healthy, although unrecorded immune exposures were likely present. The donor tested CMV seronegative, placing the donor among the 352 seronegative members of the cohort. A peripheral blood sample was collected from each donor, and TCR beta sequencing was performed on peripheral blood mononuclear cells. Genomic DNA extraction from the blood cell samples was performed with the Qiagen DNeasy Blood Extraction Kit. Points the paper makes about the study in general: Across donors, most TCR sequences were observed very rarely, whereas some public TCRs were present in many individuals. V-gene and J-gene trimming of TCR beta chains was associated with a missense DCLRE1C variant in a later genetic analysis, and the association was replicated in an independent cohort. Because counts were too low, 15 or so rarely observed V segments, including chromosome 9 orphons, were excluded from the earlier analysis of about 500 of the donors. In a later analysis, TCR association rates were found to vary across HLA loci, with the most associated TCRs seen for DRB1 alleles and the fewest for HLA-C alleles. An earlier analysis of approximately 540 of the donors showed that most TCR beta V segments appeared in productive rearrangements either about 87% or about 30% of the time, which broadly matched IMGT annotations. For the cohort, immune exposure information was limited to CMV serostatus. Roughly uniform sequencing depth across donors was assumed in presence/absence analyses, although this assumption may not hold. In a later analysis, HLA-associated TCR beta chains showed more clonal expansion and lower generation probabilities than non-associated chains that were equally common. A further reported finding was that TCR beta sequences accurately predicted the HLA-A and HLA-B alleles for most subjects in the first cohort. Linkage disequilibrium might explain the correlated functional status among segregating V segments, but an unknown experimental factor could not be excluded. Specific HLA alleles were associated with over 15,000 TCR beta sequences at a false discovery rate of 0.05 in a later analysis. Three of the identified cytomegalovirus-associated TCR beta chains were confirmed in vitro to be specific for cytomegalovirus antigens. Because the 87-base-pair reads could not distinguish some IMGT-functional V segments, including TRBV6-2 and TRBV6-3, those segments were excluded. In this cohort, only TCR beta chains were sequenced, and detectable features were limited by the absence of alpha or paired-chain data. Cytomegalovirus status was reported to be diagnosed by the classifier with high specificity and sensitivity in both the original and validation cohorts. According to a later genetic analysis, donors in an Asian-associated ancestry cluster had fewer N-insertions in productive TCRs than the approximately 630-donor mean. The study gave a list of about 150 TCR beta chains associated with cytomegalovirus. When HLA alleles, especially DR and DQ, strongly co-occurred, attributing TCR associations to individual alleles was difficult. A cluster of highly shared sequence variants was judged likely to be a technical artifact of the sequencing pipeline. HLA typing was unavailable for some donors at each locus, so association tests used only the typed subset. A later analysis reported that several top co-occurrence clusters appeared linked to parvovirus B19, influenza, CMV and Epstein-Barr virus. The authors suggested that the approach could potentially be generalized to other disease states and immunological phenotypes. A later analysis found that most CMV-associated TCR beta chains appeared HLA-restricted, with HLA associations seemingly driven largely by CMV exposure.

A remark on this clone: Its antigen has not been determined.

According to the germline V gene, CDR1 reads SNHLY and CDR2 reads FYNNEI. Between the V and J ends, shortened by 5 bases and 5 bases respectively, the junction contains 12 bases. Measured from the cysteine to the phenylalanine, the CDR3 is 13 residues long. Only the CDR3 part of the read is kept: 39 bases, read in frame from the first base. The library was generated by the immunoSEQ multiplex PCR assay. For the multiplex PCR, a mixture combining 60 forward primers for TCR Vbeta segments and 13 reverse primers for TCR Jbeta segments was used. The CDR3 region of rearranged TCR beta genes was amplified from genomic DNA by a multiplex PCR assay. The Illumina HiSeq System was used to sequence the amplified TCR beta libraries as 87-base-pair reads. The study's processing was this. Across the 500 to 700 repertoires, a later analysis counted some 80 million unique TCR beta chains, 8.5 million to 12 million of which were shared by at least two donors. Raw reads were error-corrected and collapsed into unique sequences by a nearest-neighbor algorithm in which closely related sequences were merged to remove PCR and sequencing errors. CDR3 sequences were aligned to IMGT reference sequences to assign V, D and J gene segments. For a sequence to be retained, a match of at least six nucleotides was required to both a V gene segment and a J gene segment. Rearrangements were called productive when the CDR3 lacked stop codons and stayed in frame with V and J; all others were non-productive. CDR3 was defined according to IMGT convention as the region running from the second conserved V-encoded cysteine to the conserved J-encoded phenylalanine. The earlier analysis of approximately 590 of the donors excluded any sequence lacking an unambiguous match to a single V gene segment. An earlier analysis of a few hundred of the donors classified V segments as functional when productive rearrangements were above 56.7% and as segregating when the standard deviation between donors was above 5%. A statistical classification framework was built for diagnosing cytomegalovirus status from the catalog of TCR beta chain sequences. A later analysis assigned V and J genes by comparing TCR nucleotide sequences with IMGT/GENE-DB human TR gene sequences. A later analysis assigned CDR3 sequences and most-parsimonious VDJ recombination scenarios with the TCRdist pipeline. In a later analysis, every TCR beta chain was defined by the combination of its CDR3 amino acid sequence and its V-gene family, and reads without a unique V-gene family were dropped. To address suspected cross-contamination and a sequencing artifact, a later analysis removed roughly 640 highly shared, low-generation-probability nucleotide sequences. In a later analysis, a clonal expansion index for each public chain was calculated from normalized within-repertoire ranks of inferred template counts. Generation probabilities in a later analysis came from a VDJ recombination model fitted to out-of-frame rearrangements, and those results were checked against IGoR. In a later analysis, TCR-TCR, TCR-HLA and TCR-CMV co-occurrence was scored with hypergeometric tests, and a repertoire-size bias correction was applied to TCR pairs. A later analysis estimated false discovery rates by permuting HLA or CMV assignments 20 times. A later analysis grouped co-occurring TCRs with DBSCAN, adding TCRdist sequence similarity when clustering within HLA-allele-positive subsets. Repertoires with fewer than 30,000 or more than 120,000 public chains were left out of co-occurrence clustering, as were about 5 repertoires with anomalous nucleotide sharing. Sourced from immuneACCESS, this table was stored by TCRdb with only in-frame sequences that have V and J called. A share of the clones is absent; for the studies checked, an unresolved V gene accounts for under half, and the remainder has no known explanation. V and J calls and clone size are as listed in that table; D and trimming were resolved from the DNA. This sample's table lists about 79,000 clones. The ten most abundant clones make up approximately 4.2% of the sample.

The specimen was PBMCs. The chain is made from TRBV2 and TRBJ1-1; the D gene is possibly TRBD1, with 6 bases matching. The sequence was collected from a man aged 25 to 45 in good health and CMV-seronegative. The CDR3 region reads CASSLQRGTEAFF. The nucleotides are TGTGCCAGCAGTTTACAGAGGGGGACTGAAGCTTTCTTT.